This is a list of T cell receptor beta chains from one sample in a study of blood T cell repertoires in COVID-19. Profiling relied on immunoSEQ multiplex PCR, and the TCRdb table lists in-frame clones only, not all of them. The sample lists roughly 260,000 clones, roughly four fifths occurring once. The source material was peripheral blood. The receptors were gathered from a woman aged 65 to 85 with acute or convalescent COVID-19. CDR3s include the opening cysteine and the closing phenylalanine or tryptophan. Each record gives: V gene, J gene, D gene, clone size, CDR3 protein, CDR3 DNA. D genes are given only for firm matches. Size values are once, few and many counts, or a class for expanded clones, and some rows have none.

v_gene: TRBV28
j_gene: TRBJ1-5
d_gene: TRBD1
abundance: -
CDR3aa: CASSSGQPNQPQHF
CDR3nt: TGTGCCAGCAGTTCGGGACAGCCCAATCAGCCCCAGCATTTT

v_gene: TRBV28
j_gene: TRBJ1-2
d_gene: -
abundance: -
CDR3aa: CASSFLVRVGGYTF
CDR3nt: TGTGCCAGCAGTTTCCTAGTCAGGGTGGGCGGCTACACCTTC

v_gene: TRBV5-8
j_gene: TRBJ1-1
d_gene: -
abundance: -
CDR3aa: CASRMTVNTEAFF
CDR3nt: TGTGCCAGCAGGATGACAGTGAACACTGAAGCTTTCTTT

v_gene: TRBV12-3/TRBV12-4
j_gene: TRBJ2-3
d_gene: TRBD1
abundance: -
CDR3aa: CASSRQGPDTQYF
CDR3nt: TGTGCCAGCAGTAGACAGGGCCCAGATACGCAGTATTTT

v_gene: TRBV4-2
j_gene: TRBJ1-4
d_gene: -
abundance: -
CDR3aa: CASSQDRGREKLFF
CDR3nt: TGTGCCAGCAGCCAAGACAGGGGAAGAGAAAAACTGTTTTTT

v_gene: TRBV6-5
j_gene: TRBJ1-5
d_gene: -
abundance: -
CDR3aa: CASRPQGLERQPQHF
CDR3nt: TGTGCCAGCAGACCGCAGGGGTTGGAACGTCAGCCCCAGCATTTT

v_gene: TRBV5-1
j_gene: TRBJ1-2
d_gene: -
abundance: few
CDR3aa: CASSYGAGYGYTF
CDR3nt: TGCGCCAGCAGCTACGGGGCGGGGTATGGCTACACCTTC

v_gene: TRBV30
j_gene: TRBJ2-2
d_gene: -
abundance: -
CDR3aa: CAWNRRNTGELFF
CDR3nt: TGTGCCTGGAACAGGAGGAACACCGGGGAGCTGTTTTTT

v_gene: TRBV7-6
j_gene: TRBJ1-1
d_gene: -
abundance: -
CDR3aa: CASTDRPNTEAFF
CDR3nt: TGTGCCAGCACCGACAGACCGAACACTGAAGCTTTCTTT

v_gene: TRBV10-3
j_gene: TRBJ2-2
d_gene: -
abundance: -
CDR3aa: CAISAGTGELFF
CDR3nt: TGTGCCATCAGTGCGGGCACCGGGGAGCTGTTTTTT

v_gene: TRBV5-8
j_gene: TRBJ1-1
d_gene: -
abundance: -
CDR3aa: CASSLAPTPNTEAFF
CDR3nt: TGTGCCAGCAGCTTGGCGCCGACACCCAACACTGAAGCTTTCTTT

v_gene: TRBV3-1/TRBV3-2
j_gene: TRBJ1-3
d_gene: TRBD1
abundance: -
CDR3aa: CASSQGETGRSGNTIYF
CDR3nt: TGTGCCAGCAGCCAAGGGGAGACAGGGCGCTCTGGAAACACCATATATTTT

v_gene: TRBV7-2
j_gene: TRBJ2-5
d_gene: TRBD2
abundance: -
CDR3aa: CASSLAGTSYPETQYF
CDR3nt: TGTGCCAGCAGCTTGGCGGGGACTAGCTACCCCGAGACCCAGTACTTC

v_gene: TRBV5-1
j_gene: TRBJ1-1
d_gene: -
abundance: few
CDR3aa: CASGEGGTGTEAFF
CDR3nt: TGCGCCAGCGGGGAAGGAGGGACGGGCACTGAAGCTTTCTTT

v_gene: TRBV10-3
j_gene: TRBJ1-5
d_gene: -
abundance: -
CDR3aa: CATSKSSSNQPQHF
CDR3nt: TGTGCCACCTCCAAAAGCTCTAGCAATCAGCCCCAGCATTTT

v_gene: TRBV7-9
j_gene: TRBJ1-2
d_gene: -
abundance: -
CDR3aa: CASSPSLIYGYTF
CDR3nt: TGTGCCAGCAGCCCCTCTCTAATCTATGGCTACACCTTC

v_gene: TRBV6-5
j_gene: TRBJ1-6
d_gene: -
abundance: once
CDR3aa: CASTLGLVNSPLHF
CDR3nt: TGTGCCAGCACTCTCGGACTGGTTAATTCACCCCTCCACTTT

v_gene: TRBV6-5
j_gene: TRBJ1-1
d_gene: -
abundance: -
CDR3aa: CASSPSGKAAFF
CDR3nt: TGTGCCAGCAGTCCCTCAGGGAAGGCGGCTTTCTTT

v_gene: TRBV23-1
j_gene: TRBJ1-4
d_gene: TRBD1
abundance: -
CDR3aa: CASSQSRNMPGQPNEKLFF
CDR3nt: TGCGCCAGCAGTCAATCCCGAAACATGCCGGGACAGCCTAATGAAAAACTGTTTTTT

v_gene: TRBV5-8
j_gene: TRBJ1-5
d_gene: -
abundance: -
CDR3aa: CASSFGSTIGNQPQHF
CDR3nt: TGTGCCAGCAGCTTCGGGAGCACCATAGGCAATCAGCCCCAGCATTTT

v_gene: TRBV19
j_gene: TRBJ1-1
d_gene: -
abundance: -
CDR3aa: CASSIGMTGAFF
CDR3nt: TGTGCCAGTAGTATAGGGATGACGGGAGCTTTCTTT

v_gene: TRBV7-9
j_gene: TRBJ2-2
d_gene: TRBD2
abundance: -
CDR3aa: CASSLVAGGNTGELFF
CDR3nt: TGTGCCAGCAGCTTAGTAGCGGGGGGGAACACCGGGGAGCTGTTTTTT

v_gene: TRBV6-5
j_gene: TRBJ1-6
d_gene: TRBD1
abundance: -
CDR3aa: CASSSVRQGYNSPLHF
CDR3nt: TGTGCCAGCAGTTCGGTCCGACAGGGGTATAATTCACCCCTCCACTTT

v_gene: TRBV28
j_gene: TRBJ1-1
d_gene: TRBD1
abundance: few
CDR3aa: CASSPSAGGRTEAFF
CDR3nt: TGTGCCAGCAGTCCCTCTGCAGGGGGTCGGACTGAAGCTTTCTTT

v_gene: TRBV6-5
j_gene: TRBJ2-7
d_gene: TRBD1
abundance: -
CDR3aa: CASSKRGQMREQYF
CDR3nt: TGTGCCAGCAGTAAAAGGGGGCAGATGCGCGAGCAGTACTTC

v_gene: TRBV4-3
j_gene: TRBJ2-7
d_gene: -
abundance: -
CDR3aa: CASSQDLGAYEQYF
CDR3nt: TGCGCCAGCAGCCAAGATTTGGGGGCATACGAGCAGTACTTC

v_gene: TRBV7-2
j_gene: TRBJ2-7
d_gene: TRBD1
abundance: -
CDR3aa: CASSADRYSYEQYF
CDR3nt: TGTGCCAGCAGCGCGGACAGGTATTCCTACGAGCAGTACTTC